The 10 T cell receptor beta chains presented below share a single source sample, sequenced in a study of cytomegalovirus exposure and HLA in healthy donors. 60 Vbeta and 13 Jbeta primers were used in PCR. The method was immunoSEQ multiplex PCR; TCRdb's version includes in-frame clones alone and lacks a portion of them. The data hold around 74,000 clones, with around 80% observed a single time. Sequenced: PBMCs. These receptors were taken from a man aged 25-40 years in good health and CMV-seronegative.

This clone showed up just a few times. The chain couples TRBV9 to TRBJ2-7, with a weak D call TRBD2 (6 bases). Germline assignment: CDR1 SGDLS and CDR2 YYNGEE. V was cut by 2 bases and J by 1 base, with 10 bases left in between. The CDR3 runs to 14 residues. The CDR3 protein is CASSVTGTSYEQYF. The CDR3 nucleotides read TGTGCCAGCAGCGTTACCGGGACTTCCTACGAGCAGTACTTC.

The rearrangement joins TRBV4-2 to TRBJ1-2, with D hard to call. The CDR3 consists of 14 residues. The germline V and J ends were trimmed by 0 bases and 2 bases, with 7 bases remaining between them. In germline, CDR1 is LGHNA, CDR2 YNFKEQ. The CDR3 here is CASSQEGQNYGYTF. In DNA form, the CDR3 reads TGTGCCAGCAGCCAAGAGGGCCAGAACTATGGCTACACCTTC.

This clone was observed a few times. This chain joins TRBV2 and TRBJ2-5, with D maybe TRBD2 (6 bases). This CDR3 spans 14 amino acids. Germline V CDR1 and CDR2: SNHLY, FYNNEI. Trimming took 5 bases from V and 2 from J, leaving 12 bases between them. The CDR3 DNA sequence: TGTGCCAGCAGTTTAGCCGGGACTCAAGAGACCCAGTACTTC. This translates into CASSLAGTQETQYF.

The chain uses TRBV19 and TRBJ2-1, with TRBD2 as a possible D gene (5 bases). The CDR3 loop spans 15 amino acids. The V end lost 5 bases, the J end lost 0 bases, and 11 bases lay between the germline ends. The germline CDR1 and CDR2 sequences are LNHDA and SQIVND (reference sequence). The CDR3 reads CASSPRTGSYNEQFF. The CDR3 DNA follows: TGTGCCAGTAGTCCGAGGACTGGCTCCTACAATGAGCAGTTCTTC.

V is TRBV25-1 and J is TRBJ2-7; perhaps TRBD2 as D (5 bases). Between the trimmed V and J ends, which lost 6 bases and 7 bases, there was a span of 10 bases. The V gene's germline CDR1 is MGHDK and CDR2 SYGVNS. The length of the CDR3 is 11 residues. For the CDR3, the DNA is TGTGCCAGCAGGGAAAGGAGGGAGCAGTACTTC. Translated: CASRERREQYF.

The CDR3 nucleotides read TGCGCCAGCAGCCAATCTTCCAGGGTCGATCAGCCCCAGCATTTT. It yields the protein CASSQSSRVDQPQHF. The chain uses TRBV4-3 and TRBJ1-5, with D tentatively TRBD1 (5 bases). Trimming shortened V by 2 bases and J by 5 bases, and 13 bases separated the two germline ends. Germline assignment: CDR1 LGHNA and CDR2 YSLEER. The CDR3 has 15 amino acids.

The V call is TRBV6-6, the J call TRBJ2-5, with 8 bases identical to TRBD2. Germline trimming cut 10 bases from V and 4 bases from J; bases unmatched to any gene: 14. The CDR3 runs 15 residues. Germline-derived CDR1 and CDR2 are MNHNY and SVGAGI (reference sequence). CDR3 DNA: TGTGCCACCGCCCTGAACGGGAGGGGGGGAGAGACCCAGTACTTC. The encoded protein is CATALNGRGGETQYF.

The J gene is TRBJ1-2, the V gene TRBV18, with 11 bases matching TRBD1. Germline V gene lookup returns CDR1 KGHSH and CDR2 LQKENI. Trimming removed 5 bases from V and 7 bases from J; junction bases left unmatched: 3. This CDR3 comprises 13 residues. The CDR3 loop reads CASSEDRGLGYTF. CDR3 DNA: TGTGCCAGCTCAGAGGACAGGGGGCTTGGCTACACCTTC.

The chain combines TRBV6-5 with TRBJ1-6, with 9 bases lining up with TRBD1. After removal of 0 bases from V and 10 bases from J, the junction contained 4 bases not matched to a gene. The germline gives CDR1 MNHEY, CDR2 SVGAGI. The CDR3 consists of 15 residues. The CDR3, as DNA: TGTGCCAGCAGTTACTCGGGACAGGGACTCTCACCCCTCCACTTT. Protein sequence: CASSYSGQGLSPLHF.

In DNA form, the CDR3 reads TGTGCCAGCAGCGAGGCGGACAGAAACTACGAGCAGTACTTC. Its translation is CASSEADRNYEQYF. The chain uses TRBV13 and TRBJ2-7, with D possibly TRBD1 on 6 matching bases. V was shortened by 5 bases and J by 3 bases, with 14 bases between the two germline ends. Germline CDR1 is PRHDT and CDR2 is FYEKMQ (reference sequence). The CDR3 is 14 amino acids. Complete variable domain (other parts from reference TRBV13 and TRBJ2-7): AAGVIQSPRHLIKEKRETATLKCYPIPRHDTVYWYQQGPGQDPQFLISFYEKMQSDKGSIPDRFSAQQFSDYHSELNMSSLELGDSALYFCASSEADRNYEQYFGPGTRLTVT.